These T cell receptor beta chains were read from a single sample in a study of T cell changes during pregnancy in multiple sclerosis. Sequencing used immunoSEQ multiplex PCR; TCRdb keeps in-frame clones, though not all of them. The table has tens of thousands of clones, 80% to 95% seen once. The sample was peripheral blood, taken in the third trimester of pregnancy. Receptor source: a female donor in good health, enrolled as a control in a pregnancy study. The CDR3 runs from the conserved cysteine through the conserved F or W. A D gene is named only where the DNA matches it firmly. Where a row states a size, it is once, few, many or the class of an expanded clone; other rows omit it.

D gene: TRBD1
J gene: TRBJ2-7
V gene: TRBV5-5
clone size: .
CDR3 DNA: TGTGCCAGCAGCTTGGGACTCTTCACAGGGGGCTTCGAGCAGTACTTC
CDR3 protein: CASSLGLFTGGFEQYF

D gene: .
J gene: TRBJ1-2
V gene: TRBV28
clone size: once
CDR3 DNA: TGTGCCAGCAGTTTTCACAGTAACTATGGCTACACCTTC
CDR3 protein: CASSFHSNYGYTF

D gene: .
J gene: TRBJ2-2
V gene: TRBV7-6
clone size: .
CDR3 DNA: TGTGCCAGCAGCTTAGCGGGCAGACAGGCCACCGGGGAGCTGTTTTTT
CDR3 protein: CASSLAGRQATGELFF

D gene: .
J gene: TRBJ1-6
V gene: TRBV4-2
clone size: .
CDR3 DNA: TGTGCCAGCAGCCAAGAAGGGGATAGTTCACCCCTCCACTTT
CDR3 protein: CASSQEGDSSPLHF

D gene: TRBD2
J gene: TRBJ2-7
V gene: TRBV10-3
clone size: .
CDR3 DNA: TGTGCCATCAGTAGCGGGGGGGCCTCCTACGAGCAGTACTTC
CDR3 protein: CAISSGGASYEQYF

D gene: TRBD1
J gene: TRBJ1-2
V gene: TRBV2
clone size: once
CDR3 DNA: TGTGCCAGCAGTCAGGGGGCCAAGGATGGCTACACCTTC
CDR3 protein: CASSQGAKDGYTF

D gene: TRBD2
J gene: TRBJ2-2
V gene: TRBV19
clone size: .
CDR3 DNA: TGTGCCAGTAGTATAAGGGGGGGAGTAGCGGGAAACACCGGGGAGCTGTTTTTT
CDR3 protein: CASSIRGGVAGNTGELFF

D gene: TRBD2
J gene: TRBJ2-1
V gene: TRBV4-3
clone size: .
CDR3 DNA: TGCGCCAGCAGCCAAGATCCAGCGGGAGGTTCTTATTACAATGAGCAGTTCTTC
CDR3 protein: CASSQDPAGGSYYNEQFF

D gene: TRBD1
J gene: TRBJ2-7
V gene: TRBV18
clone size: .
CDR3 DNA: TGTGCCACCCTGGGATGGACAGGGGCCGAGCAGTACTTC
CDR3 protein: CATLGWTGAEQYF

D gene: .
J gene: TRBJ1-3
V gene: TRBV28
clone size: .
CDR3 DNA: TGTGCCAGCAGTTTCTTTGGTAGCTCTGGAAACACCATATATTTT
CDR3 protein: CASSFFGSSGNTIYF

D gene: .
J gene: TRBJ2-2
V gene: TRBV5-4
clone size: .
CDR3 DNA: TGTGCCAGCAGCTTGGATTTGGGGGCTCGGACCGGGGAGCTGTTTTTT
CDR3 protein: CASSLDLGARTGELFF

D gene: TRBD1
J gene: TRBJ1-3
V gene: TRBV28
clone size: .
CDR3 DNA: TGTGCCAGCAGCCTCACAGGGGATAGAAACACCATATATTTT
CDR3 protein: CASSLTGDRNTIYF

D gene: .
J gene: TRBJ1-3
V gene: TRBV19
clone size: once
CDR3 DNA: TGTGCCAGTAGTTTCGGACAGACCTCTGGAAACACCATATATTTT
CDR3 protein: CASSFGQTSGNTIYF

D gene: TRBD2
J gene: TRBJ2-7
V gene: TRBV5-5
clone size: .
CDR3 DNA: TGTGCCAGCAGCCCGGGGACTAGCGGGGGGAATCCGTTCGCAACCTACGAGCAGTACTTC
CDR3 protein: CASSPGTSGGNPFATYEQYF

D gene: TRBD2
J gene: TRBJ2-7
V gene: TRBV5-6
clone size: .
CDR3 DNA: TGTGCCAGCTCAACAGCGGGGGGGGGTTCCCCCTACGAGCAGTACTTC
CDR3 protein: CASSTAGGGSPYEQYF

D gene: TRBD2
J gene: TRBJ2-1
V gene: TRBV25-1
clone size: .
CDR3 DNA: TGTGCCAGCAGTGACTCCGGGAGGGTCTACAATGAGCAGTTCTTC
CDR3 protein: CASSDSGRVYNEQFF

D gene: .
J gene: TRBJ2-1
V gene: TRBV11-2
clone size: .
CDR3 DNA: TGTGCCAGCAGCTCCCAGGCATCCTACAATGAGCAGTTCTTC
CDR3 protein: CASSSQASYNEQFF

D gene: TRBD2
J gene: TRBJ2-5
V gene: TRBV19
clone size: .
CDR3 DNA: TGTGCCAGTATGGGACTAGCGGGAGGCACGGAGACCCAGTACTTC
CDR3 protein: CASMGLAGGTETQYF

D gene: .
J gene: TRBJ2-7
V gene: TRBV28
clone size: .
CDR3 DNA: TGTGCCAGCTCCATACTGGGGGGTTCTACCTACGAGCAGTACTTC
CDR3 protein: CASSILGGSTYEQYF

D gene: TRBD1
J gene: TRBJ1-6
V gene: TRBV6-1
clone size: once
CDR3 DNA: TGTGCCAGCCAGGGGGCTAATAATTCACCCCTCCACTTT
CDR3 protein: CASQGANNSPLHF

D gene: TRBD2
J gene: TRBJ2-3
V gene: TRBV15
clone size: .
CDR3 DNA: TGTGCCACCGGGTCGGCGGGACTAAGCACAGATACGCAGTATTTT
CDR3 protein: CATGSAGLSTDTQYF

D gene: .
J gene: TRBJ1-4
V gene: TRBV6-6
clone size: .
CDR3 DNA: TGTGCCAGCAGTTACGAAGGGGGTGAAAAACTGTTTTTT
CDR3 protein: CASSYEGGEKLFF

D gene: .
J gene: TRBJ2-1
V gene: TRBV28
clone size: .
CDR3 DNA: TGTGCCAGCAGTCGAGGAGTCTCCTACAATGAGCAGTTCTTC
CDR3 protein: CASSRGVSYNEQFF

D gene: .
J gene: TRBJ1-2
V gene: TRBV6-4
clone size: .
CDR3 DNA: TGTGCCAGCAGTGAAGGGGCTAACTATGGCTACACCTTC
CDR3 protein: CASSEGANYGYTF

D gene: .
J gene: TRBJ2-2
V gene: TRBV4-1
clone size: .
CDR3 DNA: TGCGCCAGCAGCCAAGCTGAGGCTACCGGGGAGCTGTTTTTT
CDR3 protein: CASSQAEATGELFF

D gene: .
J gene: TRBJ2-1
V gene: TRBV28
clone size: .
CDR3 DNA: TGTGCCAGCAGTCCCGGGACTTTAGTGGGGCAGTTCTTC
CDR3 protein: CASSPGTLVGQFF

D gene: TRBD1
J gene: TRBJ1-1
V gene: TRBV5-4
clone size: .
CDR3 DNA: TGTGCCAGCACGCGACAGGGGCTAGCTTTCTTT
CDR3 protein: CASTRQGLAFF

D gene: TRBD1
J gene: TRBJ2-1
V gene: TRBV11-2
clone size: .
CDR3 DNA: TGTGCCAGCAGCCCCTCCGAGGGGGCGATAGGAGACAATGAGCAGTTCTTC
CDR3 protein: CASSPSEGAIGDNEQFF

D gene: TRBD1
J gene: TRBJ2-7
V gene: TRBV6-1
clone size: .
CDR3 DNA: TGTGCCAGCAGACCCAGGGACAGGGGTTACGAGCAGTACTTC
CDR3 protein: CASRPRDRGYEQYF

D gene: .
J gene: TRBJ1-1
V gene: TRBV11-2
clone size: few
CDR3 DNA: TGTGCCAGCAGCCCCCCGGGTCCATTAGTCTTT
CDR3 protein: CASSPPGPLVF

D gene: .
J gene: TRBJ1-2
V gene: TRBV4-1
clone size: .
CDR3 DNA: TGCGCCAGCAGCCAACCAACAGGAAAGGGTTCGGATGGCTACACCTTC
CDR3 protein: CASSQPTGKGSDGYTF

D gene: .
J gene: TRBJ1-5
V gene: TRBV5-6
clone size: once
CDR3 DNA: TGTGCCAGCAGCCATTCGGACGGGGGAAATCAGCCCCAGCATTTT
CDR3 protein: CASSHSDGGNQPQHF

D gene: .
J gene: TRBJ1-1
V gene: TRBV5-1
clone size: few
CDR3 DNA: TGCGCCAGCAGCTTGGATCCAGGGGAAGGCGCTGAAGCTTTCTTT
CDR3 protein: CASSLDPGEGAEAFF

D gene: TRBD1
J gene: TRBJ1-2
V gene: TRBV27
clone size: .
CDR3 DNA: TGTGCCAGCGGGGCCAGGGGGCTCGGCTATGGCTACACCTTC
CDR3 protein: CASGARGLGYGYTF

D gene: TRBD2
J gene: TRBJ2-3
V gene: TRBV30
clone size: .
CDR3 DNA: TGTGCCTGGAGTGTACGGGGGGTGGGAGATACGCAGTATTTT
CDR3 protein: CAWSVRGVGDTQYF

D gene: TRBD2
J gene: TRBJ2-7
V gene: TRBV2
clone size: .
CDR3 DNA: TGTGCCAGCAGTGTTAATGGGAGGGGAACTAACGAGCAGTACTTC
CDR3 protein: CASSVNGRGTNEQYF

D gene: TRBD2
J gene: TRBJ2-2
V gene: TRBV19
clone size: .
CDR3 DNA: TGTGCCAGTAGTATCCTGGCGGGGGGGACCGGGGAGCTGTTTTTT
CDR3 protein: CASSILAGGTGELFF

D gene: .
J gene: TRBJ2-7
V gene: TRBV6-5
clone size: .
CDR3 DNA: TGTGCCAGCAGCCCCGGACGGGACTACGAGCAGTACTTC
CDR3 protein: CASSPGRDYEQYF

D gene: TRBD1
J gene: TRBJ2-3
V gene: TRBV7-9
clone size: .
CDR3 DNA: TGTGCCAGCACCCGGGACAGTTCGACAGATACGCAGTATTTT
CDR3 protein: CASTRDSSTDTQYF

D gene: TRBD2
J gene: TRBJ2-1
V gene: TRBV7-9
clone size: .
CDR3 DNA: TGTGCCAGCAGCTTAGGTCGGGAGCGGGGTACGAGCTCCTACAATGAGCAGTTCTTC
CDR3 protein: CASSLGRERGTSSYNEQFF

D gene: TRBD2
J gene: TRBJ2-5
V gene: TRBV6-1
clone size: .
CDR3 DNA: TGTGCCAGCCGGACTAGTGAAGAGACCCAGTACTTC
CDR3 protein: CASRTSEETQYF

D gene: TRBD1
J gene: TRBJ1-2
V gene: TRBV11-2
clone size: .
CDR3 DNA: TGTGCCAGCAGCCCCTATCTGGGGTCTCCGGGACAGGGGGCCAATGGCTACACCTTC
CDR3 protein: CASSPYLGSPGQGANGYTF

D gene: .
J gene: TRBJ1-5
V gene: TRBV28
clone size: .
CDR3 DNA: TGTGCCAGCACCCCCTCCGGCGGCTCTTTTCAGCCCCAGCATTTT
CDR3 protein: CASTPSGGSFQPQHF

D gene: TRBD1
J gene: TRBJ2-7
V gene: TRBV5-1
clone size: once
CDR3 DNA: TGCGCCAGCAGCTTCTCCACGGGACAGGTCTACGAGCAGTACTTC
CDR3 protein: CASSFSTGQVYEQYF

D gene: .
J gene: TRBJ1-2
V gene: TRBV27
clone size: .
CDR3 DNA: TGTGCCAGCAGTTTTGGAGGGCTTAACTATGGCTACACCTTC
CDR3 protein: CASSFGGLNYGYTF

D gene: .
J gene: TRBJ1-1
V gene: TRBV28
clone size: .
CDR3 DNA: TGTGCCAGCAGGCGGGGTGAGAACACTGAAGCTTTCTTT
CDR3 protein: CASRRGENTEAFF

D gene: TRBD1
J gene: TRBJ1-1
V gene: TRBV19
clone size: few
CDR3 DNA: TGTGCCAGTAGCTACAGGGGTGGACGAACTGAAGCTTTCTTT
CDR3 protein: CASSYRGGRTEAFF

D gene: TRBD2
J gene: TRBJ2-2
V gene: TRBV5-6
clone size: .
CDR3 DNA: TGTGCCAGCAGCCCGGGGGGGGGACGGAACGGGGAGCTGTTTTTT
CDR3 protein: CASSPGGGRNGELFF

D gene: .
J gene: TRBJ2-1
V gene: TRBV18
clone size: .
CDR3 DNA: TGTGCCAGCTCACCCCTAGTGATCAGGGATGAGCAGTTCTTC
CDR3 protein: CASSPLVIRDEQFF

D gene: .
J gene: TRBJ2-1
V gene: TRBV28
clone size: .
CDR3 DNA: TGTGCCAGCAGCCCGAGTTACAATGAGCAGTTCTTC
CDR3 protein: CASSPSYNEQFF

D gene: TRBD1
J gene: TRBJ1-6
V gene: TRBV5-6
clone size: .
CDR3 DNA: TGTGCCAGCAGCTCCGCCGGGCAGGGGGTTGAGAATTCACCCCTCCACTTT
CDR3 protein: CASSSAGQGVENSPLHF

D gene: TRBD1
J gene: TRBJ2-5
V gene: TRBV5-1
clone size: few
CDR3 DNA: TGCGCCAGCAGCAAGGGGACAGGCCAAGAGACCCAGTACTTC
CDR3 protein: CASSKGTGQETQYF

D gene: TRBD1
J gene: TRBJ1-1
V gene: TRBV27
clone size: .
CDR3 DNA: TGTGCCAGCAGTGTACAGGGACAGAAGGGCACTGAAGCTTTCTTT
CDR3 protein: CASSVQGQKGTEAFF

D gene: .
J gene: TRBJ2-7
V gene: TRBV5-1
clone size: once
CDR3 DNA: TGCGCCAGCAGCTTGGTGCGGGTTTGGGACGAGCAGTACTTC
CDR3 protein: CASSLVRVWDEQYF